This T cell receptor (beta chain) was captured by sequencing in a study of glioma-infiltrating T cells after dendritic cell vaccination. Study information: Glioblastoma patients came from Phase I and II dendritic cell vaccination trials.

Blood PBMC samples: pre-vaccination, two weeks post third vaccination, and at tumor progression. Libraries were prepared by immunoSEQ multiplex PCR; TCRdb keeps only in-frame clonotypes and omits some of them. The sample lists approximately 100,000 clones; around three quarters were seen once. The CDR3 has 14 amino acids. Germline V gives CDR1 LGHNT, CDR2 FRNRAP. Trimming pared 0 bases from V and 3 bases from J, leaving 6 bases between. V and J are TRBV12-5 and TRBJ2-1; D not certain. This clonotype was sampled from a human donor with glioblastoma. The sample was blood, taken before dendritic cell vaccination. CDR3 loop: CASGLVRGYNEQFF. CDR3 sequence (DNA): TGTGCTAGTGGTTTGGTACGCGGCTACAATGAGCAGTTCTTC.